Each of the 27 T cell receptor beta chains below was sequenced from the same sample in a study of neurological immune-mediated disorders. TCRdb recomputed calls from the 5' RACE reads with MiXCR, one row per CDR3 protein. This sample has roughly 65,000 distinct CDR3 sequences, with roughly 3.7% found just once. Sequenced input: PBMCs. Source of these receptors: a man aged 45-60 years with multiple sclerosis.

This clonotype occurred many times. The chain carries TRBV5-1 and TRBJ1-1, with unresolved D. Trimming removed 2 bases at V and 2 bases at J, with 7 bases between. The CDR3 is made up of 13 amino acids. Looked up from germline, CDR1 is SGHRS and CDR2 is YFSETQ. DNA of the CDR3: TGCGCCAGCAGCTTCGAGTATAACACTGAAGCTTTCTTT. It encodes CASSFEYNTEAFF.

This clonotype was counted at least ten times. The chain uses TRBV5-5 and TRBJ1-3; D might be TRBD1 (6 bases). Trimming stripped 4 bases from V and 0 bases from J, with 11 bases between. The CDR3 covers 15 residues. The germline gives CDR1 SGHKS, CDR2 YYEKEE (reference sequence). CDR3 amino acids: CASSRGDNSGNTIYF. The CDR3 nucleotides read TGTGCCAGCAGCCGAGGGGACAACTCTGGAAACACCATATATTTT.

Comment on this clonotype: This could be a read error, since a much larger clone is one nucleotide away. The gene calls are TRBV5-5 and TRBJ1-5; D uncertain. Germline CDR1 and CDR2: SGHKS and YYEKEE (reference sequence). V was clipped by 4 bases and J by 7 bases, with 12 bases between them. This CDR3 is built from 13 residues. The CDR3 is CASSSYDGQPQHF. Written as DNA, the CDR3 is TGTGCCAGCAGCAGTTACGATGGGCAGCCCCAGCATTTT.

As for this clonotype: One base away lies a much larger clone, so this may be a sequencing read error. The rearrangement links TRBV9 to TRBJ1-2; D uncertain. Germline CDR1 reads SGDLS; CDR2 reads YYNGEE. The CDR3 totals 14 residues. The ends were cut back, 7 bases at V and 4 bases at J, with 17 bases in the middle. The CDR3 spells CASGLAPISYGYTF. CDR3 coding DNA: TGTGCCAGCGGACTTGCCCCTATTTCCTATGGCTACACCTTC. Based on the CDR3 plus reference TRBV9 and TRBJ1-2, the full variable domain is DSGVTQTPKHLITATGQRVTLRCSPRSGDLSVYWYQQSLDQGLQFLIQYYNGEERAKGNILERFSAQQFPDLHSELNLSSLELGDSALYFCASGLAPISYGYTFGSGTRLTVV.

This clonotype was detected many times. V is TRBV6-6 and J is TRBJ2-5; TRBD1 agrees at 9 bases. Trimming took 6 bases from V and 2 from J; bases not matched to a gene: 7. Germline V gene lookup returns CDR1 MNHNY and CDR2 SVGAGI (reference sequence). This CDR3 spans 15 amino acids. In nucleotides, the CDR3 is TGTGCCAGCAGGACGGACAGGGGCCAACAAGAGACCCAGTACTTC. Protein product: CASRTDRGQQETQYF.

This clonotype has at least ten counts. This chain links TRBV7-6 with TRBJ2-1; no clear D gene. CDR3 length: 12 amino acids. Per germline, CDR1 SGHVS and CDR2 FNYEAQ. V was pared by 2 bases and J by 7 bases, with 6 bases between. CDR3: CASSLSVNEQFF. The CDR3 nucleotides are TGTGCCAGCAGCTTATCCGTAAATGAGCAGTTCTTC. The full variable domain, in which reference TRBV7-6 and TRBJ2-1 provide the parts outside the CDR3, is GAGVSQSPRYKVTKRGQDVALRCDPISGHVSLYWYRQALGQGPEFLTYFNYEAQQDKSGLPNDRFSAERPEGSISTLTIQRTEQRDSAMYRCASSLSVNEQFFGPGTRLTVL.

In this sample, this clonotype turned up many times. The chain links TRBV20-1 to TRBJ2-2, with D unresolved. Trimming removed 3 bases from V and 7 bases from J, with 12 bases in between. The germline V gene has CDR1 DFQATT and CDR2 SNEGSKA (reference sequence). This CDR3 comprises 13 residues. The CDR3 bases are TGCAGTGCTAGCGTCGGCAGCTACGGGGAGCTGTTTTTT. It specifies CSASVGSYGELFF.

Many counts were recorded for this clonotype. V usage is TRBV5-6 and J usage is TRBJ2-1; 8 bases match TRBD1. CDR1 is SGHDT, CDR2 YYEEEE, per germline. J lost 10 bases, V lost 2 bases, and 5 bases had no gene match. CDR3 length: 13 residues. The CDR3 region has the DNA TGTGCCAGCAGCTTCTCAGGGGGCGGCGAGCAGTTCTTC. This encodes CASSFSGGGEQFF.

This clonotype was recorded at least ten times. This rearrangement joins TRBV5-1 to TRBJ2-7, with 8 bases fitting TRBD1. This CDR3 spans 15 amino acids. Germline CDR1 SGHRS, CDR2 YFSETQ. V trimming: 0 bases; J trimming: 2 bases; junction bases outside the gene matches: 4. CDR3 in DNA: TGCGCCAGCAGCTTGGTTTACAGGGGGGCCTACGAGCAGTACGTC. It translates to CASSLVYRGAYEQYV.

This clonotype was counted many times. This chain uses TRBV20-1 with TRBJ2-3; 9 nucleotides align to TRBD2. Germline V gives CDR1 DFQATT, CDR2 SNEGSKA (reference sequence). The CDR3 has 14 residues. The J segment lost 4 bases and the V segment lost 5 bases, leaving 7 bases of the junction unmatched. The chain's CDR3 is CSARAGGLADTQYF. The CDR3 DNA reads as TGCAGTGCTCGGGCGGGGGGGCTGGCAGATACGCAGTATTTT.

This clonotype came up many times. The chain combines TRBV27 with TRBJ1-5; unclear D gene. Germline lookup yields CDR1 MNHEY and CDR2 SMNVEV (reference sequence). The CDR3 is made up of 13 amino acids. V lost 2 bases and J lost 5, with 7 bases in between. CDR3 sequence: CASSLAGDQPQHF. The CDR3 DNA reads TGTGCCAGCAGTTTAGCAGGTGATCAGCCCCAGCATTTT.

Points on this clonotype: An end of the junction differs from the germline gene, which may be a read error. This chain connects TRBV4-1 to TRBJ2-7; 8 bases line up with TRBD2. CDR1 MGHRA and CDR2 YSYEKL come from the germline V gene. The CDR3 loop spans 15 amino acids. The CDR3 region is CVSSQGSGGTYEQYF. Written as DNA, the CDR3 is TGCGTCAGCAGCCAAGGGAGCGGGGGTACTTACGAGCAGTACTTC.

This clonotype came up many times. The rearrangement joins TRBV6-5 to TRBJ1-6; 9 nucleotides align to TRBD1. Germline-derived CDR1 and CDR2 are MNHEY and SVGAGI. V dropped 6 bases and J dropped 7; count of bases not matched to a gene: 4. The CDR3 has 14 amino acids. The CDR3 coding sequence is TGTGCCAGCAGCCGGGACAGGGACAATTCACCCCTCCACTTT. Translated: CASSRDRDNSPLHF.

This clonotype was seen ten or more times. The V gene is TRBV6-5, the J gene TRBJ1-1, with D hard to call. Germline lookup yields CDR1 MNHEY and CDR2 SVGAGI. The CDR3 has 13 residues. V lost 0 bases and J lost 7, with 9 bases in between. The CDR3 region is CASSYSMRNEAFF. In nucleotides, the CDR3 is TGTGCCAGCAGTTACTCGATGCGGAATGAAGCTTTCTTT.

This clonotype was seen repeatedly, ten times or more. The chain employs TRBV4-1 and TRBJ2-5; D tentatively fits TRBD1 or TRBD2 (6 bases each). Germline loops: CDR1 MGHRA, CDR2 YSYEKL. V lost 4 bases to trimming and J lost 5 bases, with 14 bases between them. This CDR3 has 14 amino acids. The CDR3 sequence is CASSLPGGRETQYF. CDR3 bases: TGCGCCAGCAGCCTTCCCGGGGGCCGGGAGACCCAGTACTTC.

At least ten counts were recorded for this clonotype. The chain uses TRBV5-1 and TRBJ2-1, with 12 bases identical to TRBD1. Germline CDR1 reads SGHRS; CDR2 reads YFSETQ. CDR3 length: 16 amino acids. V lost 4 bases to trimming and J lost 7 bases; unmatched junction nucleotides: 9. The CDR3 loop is CASSPGTGGAGNEQFF. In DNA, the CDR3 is TGCGCCAGCAGCCCAGGGACAGGGGGCGCGGGGAATGAGCAGTTCTTC.

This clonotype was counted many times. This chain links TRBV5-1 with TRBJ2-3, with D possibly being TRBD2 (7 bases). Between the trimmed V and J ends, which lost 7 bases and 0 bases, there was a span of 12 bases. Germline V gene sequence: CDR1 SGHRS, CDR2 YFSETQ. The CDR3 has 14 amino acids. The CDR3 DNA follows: TGCGCCAGCTGTGCGGGGGCTAGCACAGATACGCAGTATTTT. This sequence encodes CASCAGASTDTQYF.

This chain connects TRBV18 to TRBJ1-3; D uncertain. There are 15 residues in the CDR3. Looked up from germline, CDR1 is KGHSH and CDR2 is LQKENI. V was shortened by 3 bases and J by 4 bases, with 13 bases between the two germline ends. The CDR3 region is CASSPTNSGGNTIYF. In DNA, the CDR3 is TGTGCCAGCTCACCGACAAACAGTGGGGGAAACACCATATATTTT.

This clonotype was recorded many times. This CDR3 reads CSAKRLASSYNEQFF. CDR3 in DNA: TGCAGTGCTAAACGACTAGCGAGCTCCTACAATGAGCAGTTCTTC. The chain joins TRBV20-1 to TRBJ2-1; 8 bases are a match to TRBD2. Germline V CDR1 and CDR2: DFQATT, SNEGSKA (reference sequence). Trimming cost V 4 bases and J 0 bases; bases outside gene matches: 5. The CDR3 totals 15 residues.

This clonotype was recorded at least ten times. The CDR3, as DNA: TGTGCCAGCAGCAGTTACAGGGGGCGTACTGAAGCTTTCTTT. Translation gives CASSSYRGRTEAFF. The chain carries TRBV5-5 and TRBJ1-1; 9 positions agree with TRBD1. This CDR3 has 14 residues. In germline, CDR1 is SGHKS, CDR2 YYEKEE (reference sequence). Trimming removed 4 bases from V and 5 bases from J; junction bases left unmatched: 6.

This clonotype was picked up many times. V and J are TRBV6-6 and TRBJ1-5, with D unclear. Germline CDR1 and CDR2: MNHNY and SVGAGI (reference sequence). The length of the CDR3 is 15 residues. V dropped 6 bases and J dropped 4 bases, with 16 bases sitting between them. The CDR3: CASRSGETTNQPQHF. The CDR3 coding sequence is TGTGCCAGCAGGTCCGGCGAGACGACAAATCAGCCCCAGCATTTT.

The CDR3 DNA follows: TGTGCCAGCAGCTTGGGGGCAGAGCAGTACGTC. This gives the protein CASSLGAEQYV. The chain couples TRBV7-9 to TRBJ2-7; TRBD1 might be the D (6 bases). V lost 3 bases and J 7 bases, leaving 7 bases between the germline ends. The CDR3 is 11 amino acids. The germline gives CDR1 SEHNR, CDR2 FQNEAQ (reference sequence).

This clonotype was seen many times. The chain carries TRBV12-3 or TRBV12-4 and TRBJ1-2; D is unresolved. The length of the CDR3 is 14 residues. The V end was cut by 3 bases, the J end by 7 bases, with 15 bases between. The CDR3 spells CASSLNPNEVGYTF. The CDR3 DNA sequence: TGTGCCAGCAGTTTGAACCCTAATGAGGTTGGCTACACCTTC.

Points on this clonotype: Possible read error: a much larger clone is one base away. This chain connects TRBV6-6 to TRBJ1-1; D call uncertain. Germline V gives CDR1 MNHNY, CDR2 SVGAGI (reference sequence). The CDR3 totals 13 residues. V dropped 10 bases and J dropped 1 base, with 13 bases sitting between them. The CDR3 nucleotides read TGTGCCATTAAGGCGGATACGAACACTGAAGCTTTCTTT. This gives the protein CAIKADTNTEAFF.

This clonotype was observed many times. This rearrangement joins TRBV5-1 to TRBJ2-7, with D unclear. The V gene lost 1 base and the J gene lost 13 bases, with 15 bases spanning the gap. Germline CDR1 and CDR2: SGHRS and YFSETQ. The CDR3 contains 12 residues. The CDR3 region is CASSLNSGWPYF. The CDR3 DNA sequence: TGCGCCAGCAGCTTGAACTCGGGTTGGCCCTACTTC.

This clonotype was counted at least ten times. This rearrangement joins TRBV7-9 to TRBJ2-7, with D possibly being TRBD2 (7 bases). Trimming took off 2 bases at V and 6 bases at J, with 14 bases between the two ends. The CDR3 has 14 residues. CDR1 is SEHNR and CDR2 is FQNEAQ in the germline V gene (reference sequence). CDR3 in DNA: TGTGCCAGCAGCTTATCTAGCGGAGGGGGCGAGCAGTACTTC. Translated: CASSLSSGGGEQYF.

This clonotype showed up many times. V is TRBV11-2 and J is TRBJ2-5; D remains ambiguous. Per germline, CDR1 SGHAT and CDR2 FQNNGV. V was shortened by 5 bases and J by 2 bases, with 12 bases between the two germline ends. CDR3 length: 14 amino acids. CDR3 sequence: CASSRFGRQETQYF. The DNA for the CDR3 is TGTGCCAGCAGCCGATTTGGACGGCAAGAGACCCAGTACTTC.